Listed here are 4 T cell receptor beta chains from one sample, sequenced in a study of post-analysis software for immune sequencing data. Overall study findings and caveats: Patients carried roughly 5 TRBV segments more frequently than controls did, and TRBV5-6, TRBV5-1 and TRBV20-1 were among them.

TCR beta libraries were prepared from cDNA with unique molecular identifiers. TCRdb independently ran MiXCR on the PCR reads; one entry per CDR3 protein. The repertoire holds about 810,000 distinct CDR3 sequences, with roughly 50% as singletons. Their antigens are not known. Material for sequencing was blood. The receptors derive from a girl under 18 with multiple sclerosis.

CDR3 DNA: TGTGCCAGCAGTTTCCGTAAGCAGGGTCGCTACGAGCAGTACTTC. Its translation is CASSFRKQGRYEQYF. The rearrangement links TRBV27 to TRBJ2-7, with a possible D match to TRBD1 (5 bases). Trimming stripped 3 bases from V and 3 bases from J, with 15 bases between. The CDR3 is 15 amino acids. Germline CDR1 is MNHEY and CDR2 is SMNVEV (reference sequence).

This chain connects TRBV20-1 to TRBJ1-4; D might be TRBD1 (5 bases). The CDR3 totals 16 residues. Germline loops: CDR1 DFQATT, CDR2 SNEGSKA (reference sequence). Deletions cut 3 bases from V and 8 bases from J, with 22 bases between. The CDR3 coding sequence is TGCAGTGCTAGGCCTATGACCGGGACCGATTGGGAAAAACTGTTTTTT. This gives the protein CSARPMTGTDWEKLFF.

The V gene is TRBV5-1, the J gene TRBJ1-2; TRBD1 matches 11 bases. Trimming removed 4 bases from V and 7 bases from J; junction bases left unmatched: 12. Germline V gene sequence: CDR1 SGHRS, CDR2 YFSETQ. The CDR3 extends over 16 amino acids. For the CDR3, the DNA is TGCGCCAGCAGCGCTGGGGACAGGGGGAGTTGGCGTGGCTACACCTTC. Translation gives CASSAGDRGSWRGYTF. Full variable domain (outside the CDR3, taken from reference TRBV5-1 and TRBJ1-2): KAGVTQTPRYLIKTRGQQVTLSCSPISGHRSVSWYQQTPGQGLQFLFEYFSETQRNKGNFPGRFSGRQFSNSRSEMNVSTLELGDSALYLCASSAGDRGSWRGYTFGSGTRLTVV.

This clonotype was counted a few times. The V and J genes are TRBV15 and TRBJ2-6; D is unresolved. Germline V lookup: CDR1 LNHNV, CDR2 YYDKDF (reference sequence). V lost 9 bases and J lost 0, with 15 bases in between. The CDR3 totals 16 residues. CDR3 residues: CATLGWAHSGANVLTF. The CDR3 DNA sequence: TGTGCCACTCTGGGGTGGGCCCACTCTGGGGCCAACGTCCTGACTTTC.